This T cell receptor beta chain originates from a study of early T cells in non-severe SARS-CoV-2 infection. Study details: The chains were unpaired, and the sequenced material was bulk RNA from unsorted whole blood.

Individual cDNA molecules were tagged with unique molecular identifiers, the study reported. TCRdb ran MiXCR on the 5' RACE reads and lists one entry per CDR3 protein. The data contain about 100,000 distinct CDR3 sequences, approximately 12% of them singletons. As concerns this clonotype: The target antigen is unknown.

This CDR3 has 16 amino acids. V lost 4 bases, J lost 2 bases, and 12 bases lay in between. Germline values: CDR1 SEHNR, CDR2 FQNEAQ (reference sequence). Points from the study as a whole: Missing private and CD4 specificities, VDJdb matching favored anti-spike CD8 responses.

The receptor was derived from an adult who was a healthcare worker with PCR-confirmed SARS-CoV-2 infection or an uninfected control (not recorded which). The chain carries TRBV7-9 and TRBJ2-6; no definite D call. The sequenced sample was whole blood. CDR3 bases: TGTGCCAGCAGCTCATACGAGCTACCTGGGGCCAACGTCCTGACTTTC. Amino acids: CASSSYELPGANVLTF.